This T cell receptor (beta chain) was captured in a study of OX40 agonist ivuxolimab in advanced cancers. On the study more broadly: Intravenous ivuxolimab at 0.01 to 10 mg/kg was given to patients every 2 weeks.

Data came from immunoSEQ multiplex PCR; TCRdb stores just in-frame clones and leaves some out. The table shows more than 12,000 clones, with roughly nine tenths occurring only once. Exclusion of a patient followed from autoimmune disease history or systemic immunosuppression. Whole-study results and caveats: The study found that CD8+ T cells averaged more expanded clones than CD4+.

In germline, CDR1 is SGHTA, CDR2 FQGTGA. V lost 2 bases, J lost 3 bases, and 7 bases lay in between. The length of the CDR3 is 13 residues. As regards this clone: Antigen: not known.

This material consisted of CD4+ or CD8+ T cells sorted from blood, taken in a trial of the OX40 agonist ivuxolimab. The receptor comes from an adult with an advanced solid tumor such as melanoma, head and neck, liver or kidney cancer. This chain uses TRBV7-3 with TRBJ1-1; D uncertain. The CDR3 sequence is CASSLFMYTEAFF. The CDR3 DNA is TGTGCCAGCAGCTTATTTATGTACACTGAAGCTTTCTTT.